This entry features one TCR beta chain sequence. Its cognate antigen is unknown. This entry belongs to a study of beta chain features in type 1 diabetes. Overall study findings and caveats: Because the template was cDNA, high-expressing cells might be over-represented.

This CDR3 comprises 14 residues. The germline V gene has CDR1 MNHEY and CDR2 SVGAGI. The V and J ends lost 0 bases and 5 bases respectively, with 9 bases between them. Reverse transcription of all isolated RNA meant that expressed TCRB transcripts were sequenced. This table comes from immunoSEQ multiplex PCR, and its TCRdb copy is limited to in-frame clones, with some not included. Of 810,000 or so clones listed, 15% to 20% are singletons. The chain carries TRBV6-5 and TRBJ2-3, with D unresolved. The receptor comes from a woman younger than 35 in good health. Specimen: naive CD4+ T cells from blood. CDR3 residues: CASSYSRRLDTQYF. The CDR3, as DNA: TGTGCCAGCAGTTACTCTCGCAGGTTAGATACGCAGTATTTT.